These T cell receptor beta chains were read from a single sample in a study of TIL therapy for anti-PD-1-resistant metastatic lung cancer. The repertoire was sequenced with immunoSEQ multiplex PCR; TCRdb's copy has only in-frame clones and lacks some. This table holds roughly 92,000 clones, roughly two thirds found once. Source: tumor tissue, taken at baseline. These receptors all come from a person aged 30 to 80 with non-small cell lung cancer. The CDR3 runs from the conserved cysteine through the conserved F or W. A D gene is named only where the DNA matches it firmly. Rows give clone size only sometimes, using once, few, many, or a class for an expanded clone.

>TRBV3-1/TRBV3-2|14|TRBJ1-2|few|-
CASSQDRSNYGYTF
TGTGCCAGCAGCCAAGATCGGTCGAACTATGGCTACACCTTC
>TRBV7-2|12|TRBJ2-5|-|-
CASSLVGETQYF
TGTGCCAGCAGCTTAGTCGGGGAGACCCAGTACTTC
>TRBV7-8|17|TRBJ2-5|-|TRBD2
CASSVVRLAGSQETQYF
TGTGCCAGCAGCGTAGTTCGACTAGCGGGTTCCCAAGAGACCCAGTACTTC
>TRBV11-2|18|TRBJ1-4|-|TRBD1
CASSLDRGSRGRVEKLFF
TGTGCCAGCAGCTTAGATCGAGGATCCAGGGGGCGTGTTGAAAAACTGTTTTTT
>TRBV24-1|14|TRBJ2-3|-|TRBD1
CATRDRGWFDTQYF
TGTGCCACCAGGGACAGGGGGTGGTTTGATACGCAGTATTTT
>TRBV6-1|15|TRBJ1-5|few|-
CASSEGDAPGQPQHF
TGTGCCAGCAGTGAAGGGGACGCTCCCGGGCAGCCCCAGCATTTT
>TRBV3-1/TRBV3-2|15|TRBJ1-6|-|-
CASSQGSAGVSPLHF
TGTGCCAGCAGCCAAGGATCGGCAGGGGTGTCACCCCTCCACTTT
>TRBV5-4|12|TRBJ2-3|-|-
CASARGTDTQYF
TGTGCCAGCGCCAGGGGCACAGATACGCAGTATTTT
>TRBV7-2|14|TRBJ2-7|-|-
CASSLAGPGYEQYF
TGTGCCAGCAGCTTAGCGGGCCCAGGCTACGAGCAGTACTTC
>TRBV3-1/TRBV3-2|16|TRBJ2-7|few|TRBD1
CASSQGRTGGGYEQYF
TGTGCCAGCAGCCAAGGGCGGACAGGGGGCGGGTACGAGCAGTACTTC
>TRBV28|14|TRBJ1-1|-|-
CASSFFQGYTEAFF
TGTGCCAGCAGTTTTTTCCAGGGCTACACTGAAGCTTTCTTT
>TRBV5-4|14|TRBJ2-2|-|-
CASSFQGDTGELFF
TGTGCCAGCAGCTTCCAGGGCGACACCGGGGAGCTGTTTTTT
>TRBV27|15|TRBJ2-3|-|TRBD2
CASSLSGLAEDTQYF
TGTGCCAGCAGTTTATCGGGACTAGCAGAAGATACGCAGTATTTT
>TRBV7-2|12|TRBJ2-2|few|-
CASSSKVGELFF
TGTGCCAGCAGCTCAAAAGTGGGGGAGCTGTTTTTT
>TRBV10-3|14|TRBJ1-5|-|-
CAISDRDSSQPQHF
TGTGCCATCAGTGACAGGGATAGTAGTCAGCCCCAGCATTTT
>TRBV7-6|13|TRBJ2-7|many|-
CASSLRESGEQYF
TGTGCCAGCAGCTTGAGGGAGAGTGGAGAGCAGTACTTC
>TRBV7-9|17|TRBJ2-2|few|TRBD2
CASRSPRGEVDTGELFF
TGTGCCAGCAGGTCCCCGCGGGGGGAGGTAGACACCGGGGAGCTGTTTTTT
>TRBV7-9|14|TRBJ1-4|few|TRBD1
CASSFGGGGEKLFF
TGTGCCAGCAGCTTTGGAGGGGGCGGTGAAAAACTGTTTTTT
>TRBV5-4|12|TRBJ2-2|few|-
CASSFDTGELFF
TGTGCCAGCAGCTTTGACACCGGGGAGCTGTTTTTT
>TRBV9|15|TRBJ1-1|medium-sized|TRBD1
CASSALDRGRTEAFF
TGTGCCAGCAGCGCCCTGGACAGGGGAAGAACTGAAGCTTTCTTT
>TRBV5-1|13|TRBJ1-1|-|TRBD1
CASSGTGFAEAFF
TGCGCCAGCAGCGGGACAGGTTTCGCTGAAGCTTTCTTT
>TRBV28|13|TRBJ2-7|-|-
CASSHDVGSEQYF
TGTGCCAGCAGTCACGACGTAGGATCCGAGCAGTACTTC
>TRBV6-5|15|TRBJ2-7|few|TRBD2
CASSYGWASGYEQYF
TGTGCCAGCAGTTACGGTTGGGCTAGCGGCTACGAGCAGTACTTC
>TRBV6-5|11|TRBJ1-1|-|-
CASQGNTEAFF
TGTGCCAGTCAGGGGAACACTGAAGCTTTCTTT
>TRBV7-2|13|TRBJ1-1|few|-
CASSSTWGLEAFF
TGTGCCAGCAGCTCAACTTGGGGACTTGAAGCTTTCTTT
>TRBV7-2|12|TRBJ1-6|-|-
CASSGYGGPLHF
TGTGCCAGCAGCGGATACGGGGGACCCCTCCACTTT
>TRBV7-9|10|TRBJ2-1|many|-
CASSYVEQFF
TGTGCCAGCAGCTATGTAGAGCAGTTCTTC
>TRBV9|15|TRBJ2-2|many|-
CASSVVEGGTGELFF
TGTGCCAGCAGCGTAGTGGAGGGAGGCACCGGGGAGCTGTTTTTT
>TRBV4-2|13|TRBJ1-4|-|-
CASSTGHDEKLFF
TGTGCCAGCAGTACTGGACACGATGAAAAACTGTTTTTT
>TRBV27|16|TRBJ1-4|-|-
CASSLMPPVTNEKLFF
TGTGCCAGCAGTTTAATGCCCCCAGTAACTAATGAAAAACTGTTTTTT
>TRBV5-4|15|TRBJ2-5|once|TRBD2
CASSFLGGKGETQYF
TGTGCCAGCAGCTTCCTCGGGGGGAAAGGAGAGACCCAGTACTTC